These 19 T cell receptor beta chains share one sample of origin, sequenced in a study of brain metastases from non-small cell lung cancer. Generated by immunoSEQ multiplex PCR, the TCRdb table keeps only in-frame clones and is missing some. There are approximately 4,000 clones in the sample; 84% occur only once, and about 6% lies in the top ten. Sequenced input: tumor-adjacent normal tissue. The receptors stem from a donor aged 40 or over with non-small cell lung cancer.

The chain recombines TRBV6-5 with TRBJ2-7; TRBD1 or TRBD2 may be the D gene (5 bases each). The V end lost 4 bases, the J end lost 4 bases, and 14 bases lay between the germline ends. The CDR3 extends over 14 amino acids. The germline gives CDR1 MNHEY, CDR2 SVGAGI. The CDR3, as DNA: TGTGCCAGCAGTTCCCGGGACCGAGCTTACGAGCAGTACTTC. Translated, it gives CASSSRDRAYEQYF.

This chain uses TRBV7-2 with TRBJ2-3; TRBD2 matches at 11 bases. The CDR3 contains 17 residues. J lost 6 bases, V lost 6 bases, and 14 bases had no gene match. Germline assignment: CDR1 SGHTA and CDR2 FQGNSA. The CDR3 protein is CASSSTSGSSVVDTQYF. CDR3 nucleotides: TGTGCCAGCAGTAGCACTAGCGGGAGTTCCGTCGTGGATACGCAGTATTTT.

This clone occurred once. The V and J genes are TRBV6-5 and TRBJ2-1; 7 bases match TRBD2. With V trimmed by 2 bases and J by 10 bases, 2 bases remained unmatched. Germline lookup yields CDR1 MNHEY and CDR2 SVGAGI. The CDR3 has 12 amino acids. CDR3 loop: CASSYEGGEQFF. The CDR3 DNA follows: TGTGCCAGCAGTTACGAGGGAGGGGAGCAGTTCTTC.

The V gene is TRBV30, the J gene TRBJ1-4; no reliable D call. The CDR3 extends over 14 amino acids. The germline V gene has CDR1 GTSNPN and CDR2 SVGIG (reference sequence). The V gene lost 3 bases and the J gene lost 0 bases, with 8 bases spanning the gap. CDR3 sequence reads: CAWRVPATNEKLFF. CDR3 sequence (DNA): TGTGCCTGGAGAGTCCCGGCAACTAATGAAAAACTGTTTTTT.

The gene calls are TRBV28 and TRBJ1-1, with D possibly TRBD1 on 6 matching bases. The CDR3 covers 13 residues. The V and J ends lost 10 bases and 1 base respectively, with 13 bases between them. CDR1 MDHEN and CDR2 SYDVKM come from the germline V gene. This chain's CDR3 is CATLGTQNTEAFF. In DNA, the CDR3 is TGTGCCACCCTTGGGACACAGAACACTGAAGCTTTCTTT.

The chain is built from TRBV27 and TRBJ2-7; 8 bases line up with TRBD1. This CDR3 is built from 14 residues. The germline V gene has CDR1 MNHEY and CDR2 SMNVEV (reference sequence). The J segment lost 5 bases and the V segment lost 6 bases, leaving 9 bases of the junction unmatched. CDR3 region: CASRGQGGGNEQYF. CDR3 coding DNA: TGTGCCAGCAGAGGACAGGGTGGCGGGAACGAGCAGTACTTC.

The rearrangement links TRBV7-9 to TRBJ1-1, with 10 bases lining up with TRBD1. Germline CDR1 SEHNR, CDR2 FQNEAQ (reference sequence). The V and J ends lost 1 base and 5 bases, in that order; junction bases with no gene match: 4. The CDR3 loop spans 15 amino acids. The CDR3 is CASSLEDRGRTEAFF. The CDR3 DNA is TGTGCCAGCAGCTTAGAAGACAGGGGGCGGACTGAAGCTTTCTTT.

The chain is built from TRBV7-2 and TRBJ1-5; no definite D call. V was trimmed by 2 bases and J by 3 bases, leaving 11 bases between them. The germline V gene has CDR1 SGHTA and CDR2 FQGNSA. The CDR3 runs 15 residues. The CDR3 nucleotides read TGTGCCAGCAGCTTAATAGTCGGAGTCAATCAGCCCCAGCATTTT. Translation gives CASSLIVGVNQPQHF.

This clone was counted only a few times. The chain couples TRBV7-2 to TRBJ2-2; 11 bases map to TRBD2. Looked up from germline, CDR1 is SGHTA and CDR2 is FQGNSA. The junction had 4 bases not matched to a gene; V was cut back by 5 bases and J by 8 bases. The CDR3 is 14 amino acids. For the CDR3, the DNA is TGTGCCAGCAGCCTCTGGACTAGCGGGGGGGAGCTGTTTTTT. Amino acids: CASSLWTSGGELFF.

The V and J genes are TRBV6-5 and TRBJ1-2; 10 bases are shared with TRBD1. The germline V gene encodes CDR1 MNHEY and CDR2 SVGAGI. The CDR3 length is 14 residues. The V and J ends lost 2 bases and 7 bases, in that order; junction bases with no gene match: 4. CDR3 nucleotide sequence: TGTGCCAGCAGTTACGGGACAGGGGCTTTTGGCTACACCTTC. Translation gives CASSYGTGAFGYTF.

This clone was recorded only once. Here the CDR3 reads CASSSPLQDTQYF. The DNA for the CDR3 is TGCGCCAGCAGCTCTCCCCTTCAAGATACGCAGTATTTT. This rearrangement joins TRBV5-1 to TRBJ2-3, with D unclear. Germline lookup yields CDR1 SGHRS and CDR2 YFSETQ. This CDR3 region has 13 residues. Trimming took 3 bases from V and 5 from J, leaving 10 bases between them. The full variable domain, its missing parts supplied by reference TRBV5-1 and TRBJ2-3, is KAGVTQTPRYLIKTRGQQVTLSCSPISGHRSVSWYQQTPGQGLQFLFEYFSETQRNKGNFPGRFSGRQFSNSRSEMNVSTLELGDSALYLCASSSPLQDTQYFGPGTRLTVL.

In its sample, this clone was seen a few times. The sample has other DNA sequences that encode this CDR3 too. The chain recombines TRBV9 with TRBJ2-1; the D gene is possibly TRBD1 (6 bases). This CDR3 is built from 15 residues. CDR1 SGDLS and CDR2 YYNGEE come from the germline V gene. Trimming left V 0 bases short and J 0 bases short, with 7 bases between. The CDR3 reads CASSVEDSSYNEQFF. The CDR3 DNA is TGTGCCAGCAGCGTAGAGGACAGCTCCTACAATGAGCAGTTCTTC.

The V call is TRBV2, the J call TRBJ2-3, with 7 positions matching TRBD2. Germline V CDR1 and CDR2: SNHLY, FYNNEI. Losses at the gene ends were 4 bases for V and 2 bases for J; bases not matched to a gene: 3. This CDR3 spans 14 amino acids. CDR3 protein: CASSGLAATDTQYF. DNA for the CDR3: TGTGCCAGCAGTGGGCTAGCGGCCACAGATACGCAGTATTTT.

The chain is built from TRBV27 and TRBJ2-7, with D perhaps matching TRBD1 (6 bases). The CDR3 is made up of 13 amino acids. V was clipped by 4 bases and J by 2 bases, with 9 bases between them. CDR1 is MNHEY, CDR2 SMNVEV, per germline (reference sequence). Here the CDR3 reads CASSSRTAYEQYF. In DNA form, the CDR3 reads TGTGCCAGCAGTTCCCGGACAGCCTACGAGCAGTACTTC.

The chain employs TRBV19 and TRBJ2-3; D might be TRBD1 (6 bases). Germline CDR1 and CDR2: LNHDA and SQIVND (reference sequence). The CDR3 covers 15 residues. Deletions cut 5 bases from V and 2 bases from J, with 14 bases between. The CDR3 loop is CASSLLQGDTDTQYF. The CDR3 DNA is TGTGCCAGTAGTTTGTTACAGGGAGACACAGATACGCAGTATTTT.

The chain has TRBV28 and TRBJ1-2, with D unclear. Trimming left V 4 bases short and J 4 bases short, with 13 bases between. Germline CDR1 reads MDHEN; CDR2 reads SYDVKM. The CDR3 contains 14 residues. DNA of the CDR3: TGTGCCAGCAGTTCCGGGTTACAGTTCTATGGCTACACCTTC. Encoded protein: CASSSGLQFYGYTF.

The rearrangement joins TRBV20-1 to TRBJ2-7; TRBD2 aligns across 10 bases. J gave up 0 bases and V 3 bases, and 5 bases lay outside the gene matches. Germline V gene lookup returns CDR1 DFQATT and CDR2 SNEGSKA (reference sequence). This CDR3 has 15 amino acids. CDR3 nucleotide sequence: TGCAGTGCTAGTAAGCGGGAGGGTTTCTCCTACGAGCAGTACTTC. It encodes CSASKREGFSYEQYF.

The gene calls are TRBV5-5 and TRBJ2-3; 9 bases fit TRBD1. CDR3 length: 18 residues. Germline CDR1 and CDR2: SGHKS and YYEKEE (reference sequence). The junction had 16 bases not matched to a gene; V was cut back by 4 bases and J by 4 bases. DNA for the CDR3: TGTGCCAGCAGCCGACAAATCCGGGACAGGGTCACGCCAGATACGCAGTATTTT. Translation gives CASSRQIRDRVTPDTQYF. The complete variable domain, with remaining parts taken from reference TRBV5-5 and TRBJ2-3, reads DAGVTQSPTHLIKTRGQQVTLRCSPISGHKSVSWYQQVLGQGPQFIFQYYEKEERGRGNFPDRFSARQFPNYSSELNVNALLLGDSALYLCASSRQIRDRVTPDTQYFGPGTRLTVL.

CDR3 bases: TGTGCCAGCAGCGTAGGGGTAGGCTCGAAGGGGGGCTACACCTTC. Protein product: CASSVGVGSKGGYTF. J is TRBJ1-2 and V is TRBV9; D perhaps matches TRBD1 (5 bases). This CDR3 has 15 amino acids. The V and J ends lost 0 bases and 8 bases respectively, with 17 bases between them. CDR1 is SGDLS and CDR2 is YYNGEE in the germline V gene.